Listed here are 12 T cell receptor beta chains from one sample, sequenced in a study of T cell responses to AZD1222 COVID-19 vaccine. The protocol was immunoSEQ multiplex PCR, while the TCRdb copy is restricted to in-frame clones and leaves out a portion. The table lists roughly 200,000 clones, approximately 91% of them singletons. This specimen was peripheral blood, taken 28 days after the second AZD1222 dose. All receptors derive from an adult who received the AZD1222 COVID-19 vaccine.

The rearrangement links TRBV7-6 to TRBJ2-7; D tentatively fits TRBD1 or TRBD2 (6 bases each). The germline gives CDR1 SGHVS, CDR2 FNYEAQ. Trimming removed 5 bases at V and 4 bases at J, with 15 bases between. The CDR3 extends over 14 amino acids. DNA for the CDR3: TGTGCCAGCAGCCCGCTGGGGGGCGGGTACGAGCAGTACTTC. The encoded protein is CASSPLGGGYEQYF.

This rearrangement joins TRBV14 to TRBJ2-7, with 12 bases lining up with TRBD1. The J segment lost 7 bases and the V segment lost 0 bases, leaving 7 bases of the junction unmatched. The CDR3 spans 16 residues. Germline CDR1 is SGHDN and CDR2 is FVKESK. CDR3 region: CASSQDFGTGGSEQYF. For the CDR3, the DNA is TGTGCCAGCAGCCAAGATTTTGGGACAGGGGGCAGTGAGCAGTACTTC.

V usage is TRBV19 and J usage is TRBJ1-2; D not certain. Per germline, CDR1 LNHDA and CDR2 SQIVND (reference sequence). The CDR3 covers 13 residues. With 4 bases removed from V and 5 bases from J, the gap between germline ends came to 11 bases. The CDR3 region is CASSTPQGYGYTF. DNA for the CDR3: TGTGCCAGTAGTACCCCTCAAGGATATGGCTACACCTTC.

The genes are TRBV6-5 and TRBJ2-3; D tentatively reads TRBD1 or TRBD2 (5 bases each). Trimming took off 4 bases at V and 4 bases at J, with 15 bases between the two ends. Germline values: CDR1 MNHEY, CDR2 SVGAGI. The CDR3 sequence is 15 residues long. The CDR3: CASSFSGTKADTQYF. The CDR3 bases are TGTGCCAGCAGTTTCTCCGGGACGAAGGCAGATACGCAGTATTTT.

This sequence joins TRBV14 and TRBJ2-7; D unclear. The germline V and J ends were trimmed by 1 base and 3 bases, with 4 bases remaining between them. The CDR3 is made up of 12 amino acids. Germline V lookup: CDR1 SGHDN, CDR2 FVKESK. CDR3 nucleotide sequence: TGTGCCAGCAGCCAAGTCGTCTACGAGCAGTACTTC. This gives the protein CASSQVVYEQYF.

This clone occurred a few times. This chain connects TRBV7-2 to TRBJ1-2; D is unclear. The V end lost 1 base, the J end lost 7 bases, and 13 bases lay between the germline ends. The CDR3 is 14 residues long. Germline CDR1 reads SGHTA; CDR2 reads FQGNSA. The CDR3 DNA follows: TGTGCCAGCAGCTTAGTTGGTTTACAATCTGGCTACACCTTC. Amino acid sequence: CASSLVGLQSGYTF.

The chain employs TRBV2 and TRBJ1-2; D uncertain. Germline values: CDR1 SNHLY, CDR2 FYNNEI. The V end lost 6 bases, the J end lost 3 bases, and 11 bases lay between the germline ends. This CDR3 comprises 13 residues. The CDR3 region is CASSKGLDYGYTF. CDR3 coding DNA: TGTGCCAGCAGCAAGGGCCTTGACTATGGCTACACCTTC.

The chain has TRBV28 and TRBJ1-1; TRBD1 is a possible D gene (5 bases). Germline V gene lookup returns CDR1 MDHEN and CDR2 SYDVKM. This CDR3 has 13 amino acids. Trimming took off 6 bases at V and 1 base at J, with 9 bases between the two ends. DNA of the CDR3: TGTGCCAGCAGACTGACAGCGAACACTGAAGCTTTCTTT. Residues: CASRLTANTEAFF.

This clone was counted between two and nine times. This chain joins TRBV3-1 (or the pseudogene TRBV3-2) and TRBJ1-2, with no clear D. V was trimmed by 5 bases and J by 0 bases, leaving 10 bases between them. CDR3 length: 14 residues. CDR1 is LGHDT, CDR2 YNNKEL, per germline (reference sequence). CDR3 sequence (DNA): TGTGCCAGCAGCACCCGACGAGCTAACTATGGCTACACCTTC. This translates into CASSTRRANYGYTF.

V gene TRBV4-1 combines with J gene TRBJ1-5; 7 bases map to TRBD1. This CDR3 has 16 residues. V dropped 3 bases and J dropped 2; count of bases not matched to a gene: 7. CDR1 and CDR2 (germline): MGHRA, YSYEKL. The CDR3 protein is CASSHPEGAGNQPQHF. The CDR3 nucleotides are TGCGCCAGCAGCCACCCAGAGGGGGCCGGCAATCAGCCCCAGCATTTT.

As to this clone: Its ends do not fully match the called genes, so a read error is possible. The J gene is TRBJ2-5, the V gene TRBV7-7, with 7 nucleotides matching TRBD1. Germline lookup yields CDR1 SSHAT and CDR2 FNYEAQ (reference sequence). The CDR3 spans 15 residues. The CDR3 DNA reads TGTGCTAGCAGCTTAGCAGGGGGAAGCCAAGAGACCCAGTACTTC. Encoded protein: CASSLAGGSQETQYF. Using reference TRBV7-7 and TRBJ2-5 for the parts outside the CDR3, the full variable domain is GAGVSQSPRYKVTKRGQDVTLRCDPISSHATLYWYQQALGQGPEFLTYFNYEAQPDKSGLPSDRFSAERPEGSISTLTIQRTEQRDSAMYRCASSLAGGSQETQYFGPGTRLLVL.

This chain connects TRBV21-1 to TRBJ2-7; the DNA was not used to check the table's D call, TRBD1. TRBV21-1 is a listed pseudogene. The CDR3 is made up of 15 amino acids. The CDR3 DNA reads TGTGCCAGCAGCAAAGGGACAGGGGAGTACTACGAGCAGTACTTC. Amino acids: CASSKGTGEYYEQYF.